Listed below are T cell receptor beta chains from one sample, sequenced in a study of cytomegalovirus exposure and HLA in healthy donors. Only in-frame clones appear in the TCRdb table, and some are missing; sequencing was by immunoSEQ multiplex PCR. The sample holds roughly 58,000 clones, over 70% seen once. The sequencing input was PBMCs. The source of these receptors is a woman aged 40-49 years in good health and CMV-seronegative. CDR3s include the opening cysteine and the closing phenylalanine or tryptophan. The D gene is left open where the match is weak. Rows give clone size only sometimes, using once, few, many, or a class for an expanded clone.

d_gene	v_gene	len	j_gene	abundance	CDR3nt	CDR3aa
TRBD2	TRBV18	18	TRBJ2-2	.	TGTGCCAGCTCACCCCCTAGCGGGAGGGCCAGGAACACCGGGGAGCTGTTTTTT	CASSPPSGRARNTGELFF
TRBD1	TRBV7-6	13	TRBJ2-1	.	TGTGCCAGCAGCTTCGGGACAGCCGATGAGCAGTTCTTC	CASSFGTADEQFF
.	TRBV27	15	TRBJ2-3	.	TGTGCCAGCAGCTTGGCGGGTGGGCCCACAGATACGCAGTATTTT	CASSLAGGPTDTQYF
TRBD1	TRBV11-3	16	TRBJ2-2	.	TGTGCCAGCAGCTCGCCGACAGGGGGGGTCACCGGGGAGCTGTTTTTT	CASSSPTGGVTGELFF
TRBD2	TRBV5-1	14	TRBJ2-1	.	TGCGCCAGCAGCTTGACCGGGAGGGGGAATGAGCAGTTCTTC	CASSLTGRGNEQFF
.	TRBV11-2	14	TRBJ2-6	few	TGTGCCAGCAGCCACAGCTCTGGGGCCAACGTCCTGACTTTC	CASSHSSGANVLTF
TRBD1	TRBV7-3	17	TRBJ1-3	.	TGTTCCAGCAGCCCCTCAGGGGGACAGGGGTCTGGAAACACCATATATTTT	CSSSPSGGQGSGNTIYF
TRBD2	TRBV19	13	TRBJ2-5	.	TGTGCCAGTAGTACAGGGTACTGGCGGGAGCAGTACTTC	CASSTGYWREQYF
TRBD1	TRBV11-2	17	TRBJ1-1	.	TGTGCCAGCACCTCTAGGGGACAGGGGGGCTTGAACACTGAAGCTTTCTTT	CASTSRGQGGLNTEAFF
TRBD1	TRBV19	14	TRBJ2-1	once	TGTGCCAGTTCAGACAGGGGCGAATACAATGAGCAGTTCTTC	CASSDRGEYNEQFF
.	TRBV10-2	14	TRBJ1-2	once	TGCGCCAGCAGTGCTGACCGAACTACTATGGGCTACACCTTC	CASSADRTTMGYTF
.	TRBV27	15	TRBJ2-2	.	TGTGCCAGCCGGAAAGGAGGGAATGGGCCCGGGGAGCTGTTTTTT	CASRKGGNGPGELFF
.	TRBV10-3	13	TRBJ2-4	.	TGTGCCATCAGTGGGACGGGGAGGAACATTCAGTACTTC	CAISGTGRNIQYF
.	TRBV28	11	TRBJ1-1	.	TGTGCCAGCAGGGACAAGGGGAAAGCTTTCTTT	CASRDKGKAFF
TRBD2	TRBV7-9	15	TRBJ2-7	.	TGTGCCAGCACCGAACTAGCGGTACACTCCTACGAGCAGTACTTC	CASTELAVHSYEQYF
.	TRBV28	16	TRBJ1-5	.	TGTGCCAGCAGTTCACCCGGGACACATAGCAATCAGCCCCAGCATTTT	CASSSPGTHSNQPQHF
.	TRBV5-1	14	TRBJ2-1	.	TGCGCCAGCAGCTTGGTAGGAGATGGGAATGAGCAGTTCTTC	CASSLVGDGNEQFF
.	TRBV6-1	11	TRBJ2-7	.	TGTGCCAGCAGGACAGGCTACGAGCAGTACTTC	CASRTGYEQYF
TRBD1	TRBV19	13	TRBJ1-5	.	TGTGCCAGCACGGGACAGGGGAATCAGCCCCAGCATTTT	CASTGQGNQPQHF
TRBD2	TRBV4-3	13	TRBJ2-7	.	TGCGCCAGCAGCCGGACTAGCGAGTACGAGCAGTACTTC	CASSRTSEYEQYF
.	TRBV7-6	13	TRBJ1-1	.	TGTGCCAGCAGCTTGACAGAGAACACTGAAGCTTTCTTT	CASSLTENTEAFF
.	TRBV4-1	17	TRBJ2-1	.	TGCGCCAGCAGCCAAGTGGGTGGCGGTAGCTCCTACAATGAGCAGTTCTTC	CASSQVGGGSSYNEQFF
.	TRBV28	16	TRBJ2-2	.	TGTGCCAGCAGTCGCCTGGTAGCGTCCAACACCGGGGAGCTGTTTTTT	CASSRLVASNTGELFF
TRBD2	TRBV2	16	TRBJ2-5	.	TGTGCCAGCAGCCCCAAGGCGGGGGGGGACTTGGAGACCCAGTACTTC	CASSPKAGGDLETQYF
.	TRBV6-5	13	TRBJ2-5	.	TGTGCCAGCAGTTTCCAGGGAGGCGAGACCCAGTACTTC	CASSFQGGETQYF
TRBD2	TRBV11-3	14	TRBJ2-1	few	TGTGCCAGCAGCCTAGCGGGAGGAGAGAATGAGCAGTTCTTC	CASSLAGGENEQFF
TRBD2	TRBV10-3	17	TRBJ2-7	once	TGTGCCATCAGTAAGACTAGCGAAACAACCCTCCCGTACGAGCAGTACTTC	CAISKTSETTLPYEQYF
.	TRBV5-1	14	TRBJ2-2	few	TGCGCCAGCAGCTTGGCGGGGAACACCGGGGAGCTGTTTTTT	CASSLAGNTGELFF
.	TRBV5-1	13	TRBJ2-1	.	TGCGCCAGCAGCTTGGGCGACCGCGGGGAGCAGTTCTTC	CASSLGDRGEQFF
TRBD1	TRBV5-4	14	TRBJ1-1	.	TGTGCCAGCAGCGGGACAGCCCTGAACACTGAAGCTTTCTTT	CASSGTALNTEAFF
TRBD1	TRBV4-1	16	TRBJ1-4	.	TGCGCCAGCAGCCCCTCCTACGGGACAGATAATGAAAAACTGTTTTTT	CASSPSYGTDNEKLFF
.	TRBV27	17	TRBJ2-5	.	TGTGCCAGCAGTTTAAAGGGAGGTTTTTGGGGGAAAGAGACCCAGTACTTC	CASSLKGGFWGKETQYF
TRBD1	TRBV2	13	TRBJ1-4	.	TGTGCCAGCAATCGACAGGGGGCTGAAAAACTGTTTTTT	CASNRQGAEKLFF
.	TRBV11-1	12	TRBJ2-7	once	TGTGCCAGCAGCTTTTCAGGCTACGAGCAGTACTTC	CASSFSGYEQYF
.	TRBV5-6	16	TRBJ2-7	.	TGTGCCAGCAGCGGTCGAACCGGGAACGCGGCCTACGAGCAGTACTTC	CASSGRTGNAAYEQYF
.	TRBV11-2	12	TRBJ2-5	few	TGTGCCAGCAGATTACGGGGAGAGACCCAGTACTTC	CASRLRGETQYF
TRBD2	TRBV2	14	TRBJ2-5	.	TGTGCCAGCAGTGAGTCGAGCGGGAGTTCCCTGTCGTACTTC	CASSESSGSSLSYF
.	TRBV6-4	16	TRBJ1-5	once	TGTGCCAGCAGTGACCCCGCGGGGTATAGCAATCAGCCCCAGCATTTT	CASSDPAGYSNQPQHF
.	TRBV10-3	16	TRBJ2-2	.	TGTGCCATCGGGGCGGTCAGGCCCCTTAACACCGGGGAGCTGTTTTTT	CAIGAVRPLNTGELFF